This is a list of T cell receptor beta chains from one sample in a study of T cells in Graves' hyperthyroidism and ophthalmopathy. TCRdb analysed the multiplex PCR reads with MiXCR anew, one entry per CDR3 protein. Here the sample spans around 300,000 distinct CDR3 sequences, approximately 20% being singletons. Sequencing was carried out using blood. The receptors derive from a young man with Graves' ophthalmopathy. Each CDR3 is given with its conserved first and last residue. D genes are given only for firm matches. The size field is filled for only some rows; it gives once, few, many or a size class.

D gene	clone size	V gene	J gene	CDR3 DNA	CDR3 protein
-	many	TRBV11-2	TRBJ1-3	TGTGCCAGCAGCTTGGGAAACACCATATATTTT	CASSLGNTIYF
-	few	TRBV27	TRBJ1-1	TGTGCCAGCAGTTTACGACAGCTAAGTGAAGCTTTCTTT	CASSLRQLSEAFF
-	-	TRBV5-8	TRBJ2-7	TGTGCCAGCAGCTTGTCACCAGGGATGACCTCCTACGAGCAGTACTTC	CASSLSPGMTSYEQYF
-	-	TRBV19	TRBJ1-4	TGTGCCAGTACTACCCAACGGAGTGAAAAACTGTTTTTT	CASTTQRSEKLFF
-	-	TRBV3-1	TRBJ1-2	TGTGCCAGCAGTTCGACCGGACAGATCTATGGCTACACCTTC	CASSSTGQIYGYTF
-	many	TRBV3-1	TRBJ2-5	TGTGCCAGCAGCCAATCGAGGGAGGACGAGACCCAGTACTTC	CASSQSREDETQYF
-	-	TRBV11-2	TRBJ1-6	TGTGCCAGCAGCTTAGAAACAGGGAGGACACCCCTCCACTTT	CASSLETGRTPLHF
TRBD2	-	TRBV3-1	TRBJ2-7	TGTGCCAGCAGCCAAGAAAGCGGGGCGGGAGAGCTCAAGAGGGGCGAGCAGTACTTC	CASSQESGAGELKRGEQYF
TRBD1	many	TRBV15	TRBJ2-7	TGTGCCACCAGCAGATCCGATAGGGACAGAGACTACGAGCAGTACTTC	CATSRSDRDRDYEQYF
TRBD2	-	TRBV28	TRBJ2-1	TGTGCCAGCAGGCCCGGACTAGCGGGAGGATACAATGAGCAGTTCTTC	CASRPGLAGGYNEQFF
-	many	TRBV3-1	TRBJ2-1	TGTGCCAGCAGCTTCGGGGCGATTGAGCAGTTCTTC	CASSFGAIEQFF
-	many	TRBV5-1	TRBJ2-3	TGCGCCAGCAGAGCCCCCTTAGGCAGTCTAACAGATACGCAGTATTTT	CASRAPLGSLTDTQYF
-	few	TRBV6-1	TRBJ1-1	TGTGCCAGCAGTGGGGGGTACACTGAAGCTTTCTTT	CASSGGYTEAFF
TRBD2	-	TRBV5-1	TRBJ2-5	TGCGCCAGCAGTTATACTAGCGGGGAGACCCAGTACTTC	CASSYTSGETQYF
TRBD1	-	TRBV11-1	TRBJ2-1	TGTGCCTGCGGGGACAGGGGCTCCTACAATGAGCAGTTCTTC	CACGDRGSYNEQFF
TRBD2	many	TRBV11-3	TRBJ2-1	TGTGCCAGCAGCCGTATTAGCGGGAGATGGAATGAGCAGTTCTTC	CASSRISGRWNEQFF
-	many	TRBV3-1	TRBJ2-1	TGTGCCAGCAGCCAAGGGGCCCTTAGCAATGAGCAGTTCTTC	CASSQGALSNEQFF
-	many	TRBV18	TRBJ1-3	TGTGCCAGCTCACCACCGAGTCTCGGGGGAAACACCATATATTTT	CASSPPSLGGNTIYF
-	-	TRBV28	TRBJ2-7	TGTGCCAGCACCCTCGGTAGCTCCTACGAGCAGTACTTC	CASTLGSSYEQYF
TRBD2	few	TRBV29-1	TRBJ2-3	TGCAGCGTTCGGGAGGGAGTGGGGACAGATACGCAGTATTTT	CSVREGVGTDTQYF
-	few	TRBV6-1	TRBJ1-1	TGTGCCAGCAGTCCACAGGGCGGGGACACTGAAGCTTTCTTT	CASSPQGGDTEAFF
-	-	TRBV20-1	TRBJ2-7	TGCAGTGCTAGAAGCACTACAGGGAGGCTCCAGTACTACGAGCAGTACTTC	CSARSTTGRLQYYEQYF
-	many	TRBV30	TRBJ1-5	TGTGCCTGGAGTGGCAGTAGCAATCAGCCCCAGCATTTT	CAWSGSSNQPQHF
-	-	TRBV25-1	TRBJ1-2	TGTGCCAGCAGTGGATCCTATGGCTACACCTTC	CASSGSYGYTF